These 5 T cell receptor beta chains were all obtained from the same sample, sequenced in a study of cytomegalovirus exposure and HLA in healthy donors. Primers: 60 Vbeta forward and 13 Jbeta reverse. Only in-frame clones appear in the TCRdb table, and some are missing; sequencing was by immunoSEQ multiplex PCR. The sample has 85,000 to 130,000 clones, around 80% seen once. The sequencing input was PBMCs. The receptor source for this set is a woman in her late teens or twenties in good health and CMV-seronegative.

The chain uses TRBV6-7 and TRBJ1-1; no clear D gene. TRBV6-7 is placed among ORFs of uncertain function. The CDR3 consists of 13 residues. V lost 3 bases to trimming and J lost 1 base, with 6 bases between them. In nucleotides, the CDR3 is TGTGCCAGCAGTTATGCGGAGAACACTGAAGCTTTCTTT. This translates into CASSYAENTEAFF.

The chain joins TRBV14 to TRBJ1-5; no reliable D call. CDR1 is SGHDN, CDR2 FVKESK, per germline. This CDR3 has 13 amino acids. With 1 base removed from V and 6 bases from J, the gap between germline ends came to 7 bases. The DNA of the CDR3 is TGTGCCAGCAGCCAAGTAAACGGTCAGCCCCAGCATTTT. Its translation: CASSQVNGQPQHF.

This chain joins TRBV19 and TRBJ1-5; D is unresolved. The CDR3 extends over 13 amino acids. Deletions cut 5 bases from V and 6 bases from J, with 11 bases between. The V gene's germline CDR1 is LNHDA and CDR2 SQIVND (reference sequence). The CDR3 is CASSGGEVQPQHF. The CDR3 DNA reads as TGTGCCAGTAGTGGTGGGGAGGTTCAGCCCCAGCATTTT.

The V call is TRBV6-1, the J call TRBJ2-5; tentatively, D is TRBD2 (6 bases). Trimming left V 1 base short and J 2 bases short, with 14 bases between. The germline V gene has CDR1 MNHNS and CDR2 SASEGT. The CDR3 sequence is 16 residues long. The CDR3 DNA reads as TGTGCCAGCAGTGAAGAGGAGGGGTGGCTACAAGAGACCCAGTACTTC. Translation gives CASSEEEGWLQETQYF.

The V gene is TRBV7-9, the J gene TRBJ1-2, with 8 bases matching TRBD1. The CDR3 is 14 residues long. In germline, CDR1 is SEHNR, CDR2 FQNEAQ (reference sequence). Germline trimming cut 5 bases from V and 1 base from J; bases unmatched to any gene: 3. For the CDR3, the DNA is TGTGCCAGCAGCCACAGGGGGGATAACTATGGCTACACCTTC. Amino acid sequence: CASSHRGDNYGYTF.